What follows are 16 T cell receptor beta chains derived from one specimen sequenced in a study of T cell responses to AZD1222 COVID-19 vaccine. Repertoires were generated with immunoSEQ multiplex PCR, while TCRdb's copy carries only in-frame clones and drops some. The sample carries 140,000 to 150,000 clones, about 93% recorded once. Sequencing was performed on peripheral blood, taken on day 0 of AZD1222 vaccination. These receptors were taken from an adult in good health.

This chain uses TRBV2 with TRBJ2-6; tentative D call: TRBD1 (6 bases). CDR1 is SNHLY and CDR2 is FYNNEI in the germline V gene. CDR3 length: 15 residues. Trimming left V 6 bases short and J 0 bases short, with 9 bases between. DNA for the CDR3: TGTGCCAGCAGACAGGGTAGCTCTGGGGCCAACGTCCTGACTTTC. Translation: CASRQGSSGANVLTF.

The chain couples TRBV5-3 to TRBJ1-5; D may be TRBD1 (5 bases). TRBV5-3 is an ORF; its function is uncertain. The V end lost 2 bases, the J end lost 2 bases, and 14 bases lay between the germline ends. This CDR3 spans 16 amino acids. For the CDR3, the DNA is TGTGCCAGAAGCTTACTACTCCGGGACTGCAATCAGCCCCAGCATTTT. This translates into CARSLLLRDCNQPQHF.

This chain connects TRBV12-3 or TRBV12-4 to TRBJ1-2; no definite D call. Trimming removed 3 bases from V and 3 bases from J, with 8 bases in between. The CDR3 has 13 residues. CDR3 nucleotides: TGTGCCAGCAGTTTTCTCCAGTACTATGGCTACACCTTC. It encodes CASSFLQYYGYTF.

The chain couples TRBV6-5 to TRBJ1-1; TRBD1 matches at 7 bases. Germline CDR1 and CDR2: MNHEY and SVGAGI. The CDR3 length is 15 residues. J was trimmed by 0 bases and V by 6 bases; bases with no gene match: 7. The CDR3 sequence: CASSKDRAVNTEAFF. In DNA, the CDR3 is TGTGCCAGCAGCAAAGACAGGGCGGTGAACACTGAAGCTTTCTTT.

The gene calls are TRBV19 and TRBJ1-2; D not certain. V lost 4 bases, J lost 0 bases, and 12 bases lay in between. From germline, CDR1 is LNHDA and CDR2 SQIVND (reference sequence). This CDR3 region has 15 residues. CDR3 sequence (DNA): TGTGCCAGTAGTAATGCCGGAACCGCTAACTATGGCTACACCTTC. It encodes CASSNAGTANYGYTF. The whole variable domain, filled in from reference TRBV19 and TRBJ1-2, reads DGGITQSPKYLFRKEGQNVTLSCEQNLNHDAMYWYRQDPGQGLRLIYYSQIVNDFQKGDIAEGYSVSREKKESFPLTVTSAQKNPTAFYLCASSNAGTANYGYTFGSGTRLTVV.

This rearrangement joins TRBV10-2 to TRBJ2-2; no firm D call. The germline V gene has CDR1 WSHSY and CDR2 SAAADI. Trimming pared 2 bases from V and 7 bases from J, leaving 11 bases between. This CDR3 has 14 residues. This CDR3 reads CASSEASVGGELFF. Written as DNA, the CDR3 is TGCGCCAGCAGTGAGGCTAGTGTAGGCGGGGAGCTGTTTTTT.

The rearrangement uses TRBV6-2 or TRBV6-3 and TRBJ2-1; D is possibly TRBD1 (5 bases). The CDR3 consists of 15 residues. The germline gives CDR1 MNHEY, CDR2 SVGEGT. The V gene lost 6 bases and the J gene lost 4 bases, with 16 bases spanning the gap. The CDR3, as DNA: TGTGCCAGCAGCCCCCGCGCTACAGGATACAATGAGCAGTTCTTC. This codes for CASSPRATGYNEQFF.

The CDR3 loop is CASSEDSGTGFDNEQFF. CDR3 DNA sequence: TGTGCCAGCAGTGAAGATTCTGGGACAGGGTTTGACAATGAGCAGTTCTTC. The genes are TRBV25-1 and TRBJ2-1, with 9 bases that match TRBD1. The length of the CDR3 is 17 residues. CDR1 is MGHDK and CDR2 is SYGVNS in the germline V gene. J lost 5 bases, V lost 2 bases, and 10 bases had no gene match.

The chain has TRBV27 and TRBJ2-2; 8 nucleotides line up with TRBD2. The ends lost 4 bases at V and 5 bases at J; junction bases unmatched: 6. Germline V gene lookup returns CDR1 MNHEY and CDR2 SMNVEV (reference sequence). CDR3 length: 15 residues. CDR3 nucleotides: TGTGCCAGCAGTTCAGCGGGAGATGTGACCGGGGAGCTGTTTTTT. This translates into CASSSAGDVTGELFF.

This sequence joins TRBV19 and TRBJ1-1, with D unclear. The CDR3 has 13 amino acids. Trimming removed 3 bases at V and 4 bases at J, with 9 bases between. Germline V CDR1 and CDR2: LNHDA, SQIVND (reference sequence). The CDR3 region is CASSMGHSTEAFF. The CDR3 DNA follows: TGTGCCAGTAGTATGGGTCATTCCACTGAAGCTTTCTTT.

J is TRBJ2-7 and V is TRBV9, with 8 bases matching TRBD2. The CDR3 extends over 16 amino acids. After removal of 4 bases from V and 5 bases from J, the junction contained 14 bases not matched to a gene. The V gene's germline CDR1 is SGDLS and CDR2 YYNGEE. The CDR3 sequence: CASSHRVLAGGDEQYF. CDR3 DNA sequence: TGTGCCAGCAGCCATCGGGTACTGGCGGGGGGCGACGAGCAGTACTTC.

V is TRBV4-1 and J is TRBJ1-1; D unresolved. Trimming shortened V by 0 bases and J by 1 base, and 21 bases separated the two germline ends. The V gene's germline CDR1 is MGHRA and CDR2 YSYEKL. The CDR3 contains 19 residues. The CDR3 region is CASSQDRRTPIEGNTEAFF. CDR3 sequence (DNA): TGCGCCAGCAGCCAAGATAGGCGGACCCCTATAGAGGGGAACACTGAAGCTTTCTTT.

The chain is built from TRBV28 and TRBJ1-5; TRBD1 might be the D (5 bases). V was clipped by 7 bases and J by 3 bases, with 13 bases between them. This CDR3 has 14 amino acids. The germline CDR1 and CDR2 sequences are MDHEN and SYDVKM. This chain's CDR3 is CASTPGWNNQPQHF. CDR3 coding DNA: TGTGCCAGCACCCCAGGGTGGAACAATCAGCCCCAGCATTTT. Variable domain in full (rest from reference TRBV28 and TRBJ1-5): DVKVTQSSRYLVKRTGEKVFLECVQDMDHENMFWYRQDPGLGLRLIYFSYDVKMKEKGDIPEGYSVSREKKERFSLILESASTNQTSMYLCASTPGWNNQPQHFGDGTRLSIL.

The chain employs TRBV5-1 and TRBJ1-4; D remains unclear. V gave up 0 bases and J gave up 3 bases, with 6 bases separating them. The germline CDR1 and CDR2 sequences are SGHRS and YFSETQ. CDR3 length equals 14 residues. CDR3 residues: CASSLGRANEKLFF. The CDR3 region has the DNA TGCGCCAGCAGCTTGGGTAGGGCTAATGAAAAACTGTTTTTT.

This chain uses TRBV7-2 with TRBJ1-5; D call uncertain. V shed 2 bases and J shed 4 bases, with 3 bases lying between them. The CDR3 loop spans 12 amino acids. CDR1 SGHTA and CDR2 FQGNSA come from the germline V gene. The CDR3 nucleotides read TGTGCCAGCAGCTTAAGTAATCAGCCCCAGCATTTT. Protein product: CASSLSNQPQHF.

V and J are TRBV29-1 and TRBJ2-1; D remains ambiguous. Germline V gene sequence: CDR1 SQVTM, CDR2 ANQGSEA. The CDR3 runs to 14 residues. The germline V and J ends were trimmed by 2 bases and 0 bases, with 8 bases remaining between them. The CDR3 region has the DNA TGCAGCGTTGAAAACTGGTCCTCCTACAATGAGCAGTTCTTC. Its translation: CSVENWSSYNEQFF.